The entry below describes one TCR beta chain. The antigen is unknown. The use of a sample-barcoded 5' primer and a J-beta primer mix characterized a second PCR of about 6 to 12 cycles. Unique molecular identifiers of 12 random nucleotides labeled each cDNA. Via MiXCR, TCRdb re-called the 5' RACE reads, giving one row per CDR3 protein. The repertoire holds about 730,000 distinct CDR3 sequences, with roughly two fifths as singletons. V was pared by 8 bases and J by 3 bases, with 9 bases of the junction left unmatched. Germline CDR1 is MNHEY and CDR2 is SVGAGI. The CDR3 covers 14 residues. This specimen comes from a study of blood T cells in healthy people across ages. The study's findings and limits: Older individuals had lower TCR beta diversity per million T cells (the decline was roughly linear).

The sequence derives from a woman in her sixties in good health. Sample: blood. This chain connects TRBV6-5 to TRBJ2-5; 7 bases are a match to TRBD1. The CDR3 region is CASRPRQGKETQYF. The CDR3 DNA reads as TGTGCCAGCCGCCCCCGACAGGGTAAAGAGACCCAGTACTTC.